These 19 T cell receptor beta chains came from one sample sequenced in a study of regulatory T cells in long-lasting Graves disease. Time point: newly diagnosed GD, antithyroid drugs for less than 3 months. Isolated PBMC RNA provided the starting material for the TCR library. Libraries of TCR beta came from iRepertoire HTBI primers plus Arm-PCR of CDR3 regions. TCRdb re-analysed the multiplex PCR reads in MiXCR, keeping a single row per CDR3 protein. The data show over 500,000 distinct CDR3 sequences, roughly 15% seen once. This sample also belongs to another study, concerning T cells in Graves' hyperthyroidism and ophthalmopathy.

Sample: peripheral blood mononuclear cells (PBMCs), taken at new diagnosis, from a patient treated with antithyroid drugs. These receptor sequences come from a man aged 18 to 30 with Graves disease.

The V call is TRBV20-1, the J call TRBJ2-2; tentatively, D is TRBD2 (6 bases). This CDR3 contains 14 residues. V was shortened by 3 bases and J by 1 base, with 9 bases between the two germline ends. In germline, CDR1 is DFQATT, CDR2 SNEGSKA (reference sequence). The CDR3 bases are TGCAGTGCTAGGCAGGGACTGAACACCGGGGAGCTGTTTTTT. It is translated as CSARQGLNTGELFF.

This clonotype has a count of ten or more. CDR3 sequence: CASSLVVGEQYF. The CDR3 DNA sequence: TGTGCCAGCAGCTTAGTAGTCGGAGAGCAGTACTTC. V gene TRBV11-2 combines with J gene TRBJ2-7; D remains ambiguous. The V end was cut by 1 base, the J end by 7 bases, with 8 bases between. Germline CDR1 and CDR2: SGHAT and FQNNGV. This CDR3 has 12 residues.

The chain has TRBV11-2 and TRBJ1-4; 9 positions agree with TRBD1. The CDR3 consists of 16 residues. Looked up from germline, CDR1 is SGHAT and CDR2 is FQNNGV. With 2 bases clipped from V and 7 bases from J, the junction kept 8 bases outside the gene matches. The CDR3 DNA follows: TGTGCCAGCAGCTTATCACCGGGACAGGGAACTGAAAAACTGTTTTTT. It specifies CASSLSPGQGTEKLFF.

There are a few counts of this clonotype. This chain joins TRBV30 and TRBJ1-1, with unresolved D. Germline CDR1 reads GTSNPN; CDR2 reads SVGIG (reference sequence). CDR3 size: 13 residues. The ends were cut back, 1 base at V and 2 bases at J, with 8 bases in the middle. CDR3 protein: CAWSALANTEAFF. The DNA of the CDR3 is TGTGCCTGGAGTGCACTAGCTAACACTGAAGCTTTCTTT.

This clonotype occurred a few times. Germline is not matched at one junction end, which may reflect a read error. The CDR3 protein is CASSLSPSSYNEQLF. The CDR3, as DNA: TGTGCCAGCAGCTTGAGTCCAAGCTCCTACAATGAGCAGCTCTTC. The genes are TRBV7-2 and TRBJ2-1; D remains ambiguous. CDR3 length equals 15 residues. Germline values: CDR1 SGHTA, CDR2 FQGNSA.

There are many counts of this clonotype. J is TRBJ2-3 and V is TRBV13, with 9 bases lining up with TRBD2. CDR1 and CDR2 (germline): PRHDT, FYEKMQ (reference sequence). This CDR3 has 16 residues. V lost 0 bases to trimming and J lost 1 base; unmatched junction nucleotides: 2. CDR3 protein: CASSLGSSGGTDTQYF. For the CDR3, the DNA is TGTGCCAGCAGCTTAGGGTCTAGCGGGGGCACAGATACGCAGTATTTT.

The J gene is TRBJ2-1, the V gene TRBV20-1; TRBD2 agrees at 7 bases. The CDR3 runs 13 residues. J lost 8 bases, V lost 1 base, and 5 bases had no gene match. Germline CDR1 and CDR2: DFQATT and SNEGSKA (reference sequence). The CDR3 bases are TGCAGTGCTAGAGCAGGGCTAGCGGATGAGCAGTTCTTC. The encoded protein is CSARAGLADEQFF.

The CDR3 sequence is CSVEDPTSGYEQYF. Written as DNA, the CDR3 is TGCAGCGTTGAAGATCCTACTAGCGGCTACGAGCAGTACTTC. The chain combines TRBV29-1 with TRBJ2-7, with 8 bases aligning to TRBD2. The CDR3 totals 14 residues. V trimming: 0 bases; J trimming: 3 bases; junction bases outside the gene matches: 4. CDR1 SQVTM and CDR2 ANQGSEA come from the germline V gene.

In its sample, this clonotype was seen once. V usage is TRBV20-1 and J usage is TRBJ2-1, with 9 bases lining up with TRBD2. The V and J ends lost 5 bases and 6 bases, in that order; junction bases with no gene match: 11. The V gene's germline CDR1 is DFQATT and CDR2 SNEGSKA (reference sequence). CDR3 length: 15 amino acids. CDR3 region: CSARLLGLASNEQFF. The CDR3 region has the DNA TGCAGTGCTCGCTTACTCGGACTAGCGAGCAATGAGCAGTTCTTC.

This clonotype was detected only a few times. V and J are TRBV6-1 and TRBJ1-5; a possible D gene is TRBD1 (6 bases). CDR1 is MNHNS, CDR2 SASEGT, per germline. The ends were cut back, 6 bases at V and 0 bases at J, with 18 bases in the middle. This CDR3 contains 17 residues. CDR3 in DNA: TGTGCCAGCAGAAAGGACAGCGTTTTTTATAGCAATCAGCCCCAGCATTTT. It yields the protein CASRKDSVFYSNQPQHF.

In its sample, this clonotype was seen once. The rearrangement joins TRBV3-1 to TRBJ2-7, with D perhaps TRBD1 or TRBD2 (5 bases each). The germline V and J ends were trimmed by 1 base and 3 bases, with 13 bases remaining between them. The CDR3 runs 15 residues. The germline CDR1 and CDR2 sequences are LGHDT and YNNKEL (reference sequence). CDR3 loop: CASSQGPGADYEQYF. CDR3 in DNA: TGTGCCAGCAGCCAAGGTCCCGGGGCGGACTACGAGCAGTACTTC.

This clonotype has at least ten counts. The genes are TRBV2 and TRBJ2-1; 9 nucleotides agree with TRBD1. The CDR3 consists of 14 residues. Germline assignment: CDR1 SNHLY and CDR2 FYNNEI. V shed 6 bases and J 6 bases; nucleotides not matched to a gene: 6. CDR3 sequence: CASRKDRGSNEQFF. The CDR3 nucleotides are TGTGCCAGCAGGAAGGACAGGGGTAGCAATGAGCAGTTCTTC.

This clonotype was counted ten times or more. Germline and junction disagree at one end, which may indicate a read error. The V gene is TRBV20-1, the J gene TRBJ2-1; D possibly uses TRBD1 or TRBD2 (5 bases each). Germline CDR1 reads DFQATT; CDR2 reads SNEGSKA (reference sequence). This CDR3 region has 11 residues. In DNA, the CDR3 is TGCAGTCCTAGGGACGGGGTTGAGCAGTTCTTC. Protein: CSPRDGVEQFF.

This sequence joins TRBV6-1 and TRBJ1-2, with D possibly matching TRBD1 (5 bases). This CDR3 is 13 amino acids long. The V end lost 7 bases, the J end lost 5 bases, and 14 bases lay between the germline ends. Germline V CDR1 and CDR2: MNHNS, SASEGT. Here the CDR3 reads CASIRQKHYGYTF. DNA for the CDR3: TGTGCCAGCATCCGACAGAAACATTATGGCTACACCTTC.

There are many counts of this clonotype. The chain joins TRBV2 to TRBJ2-1, with a weak D call TRBD2 (5 bases). Trimming took 9 bases from V and 3 from J, leaving 21 bases between them. Germline loops: CDR1 SNHLY, CDR2 FYNNEI. The CDR3 has 16 amino acids. This CDR3 reads CASSRERLTGYNEQFF. Here the CDR3 DNA reads TGTGCCAGTAGCCGGGAACGACTGACGGGCTACAATGAGCAGTTCTTC.

This clonotype was counted a single time. It may be a read error: a sequence one base away is much more abundant. V and J are TRBV20-1 and TRBJ1-1; no reliable D call. Trimming took 1 base from V and 4 from J, leaving 13 bases between them. This CDR3 is built from 14 residues. Germline V gene lookup returns CDR1 DFQATT and CDR2 SNEGSKA (reference sequence). The CDR3 is CSARGSWRATEAFF. CDR3 nucleotide sequence: TGCAGTGCTAGAGGGTCGTGGAGGGCCACTGAAGCTTTCTTT.

This clonotype was detected a few times. The chain combines TRBV11-2 with TRBJ1-4; the D gene is possibly TRBD1 (6 bases). The germline CDR1 and CDR2 sequences are SGHAT and FQNNGV. V gave up 5 bases and J gave up 5 bases, with 18 bases separating them. The CDR3 is 16 amino acids. The CDR3 loop reads CASSPLAQGLNEKLFF. DNA of the CDR3: TGTGCCAGCAGCCCCCTTGCCCAGGGGTTAAATGAAAAACTGTTTTTT.

This clonotype was detected many times. The chain combines TRBV18 with TRBJ2-1; 10 bases agree with TRBD1. Germline V lookup: CDR1 KGHSH, CDR2 LQKENI. After removal of 9 bases from V and 5 bases from J, the junction contained 16 bases not matched to a gene. There are 17 residues in the CDR3. CDR3 DNA sequence: TGTGCCAGTCGAATCCGGGACAGGGGTCGAGGGGACAATGAGCAGTTCTTC. Translating it yields CASRIRDRGRGDNEQFF.

This clonotype turned up a few times. The junction does not match germline at one end; this may be a read error. This chain links TRBV7-8 with TRBJ1-1, with 9 bases matching TRBD1. The germline V gene encodes CDR1 SGHVS and CDR2 FQNEAQ. CDR3 length equals 17 residues. This CDR3 is CASSLPQGTGSGTGAFF. The DNA of the CDR3 is TGTGCCAGCAGCCTCCCTCAAGGGACAGGGAGCGGCACTGGAGCTTTCTTT. Combining the CDR3 with reference TRBV7-8 and TRBJ1-1 gives the whole variable domain GAGVSQSPRYKVAKRGQDVALRCDPISGHVSLFWYQQALGQGPEFLTYFQNEAQLDKSGLPSDRFFAERPEGSVSTLKIQRTQQEDSAVYLCASSLPQGTGSGTGAFFGQGTRLTVV.